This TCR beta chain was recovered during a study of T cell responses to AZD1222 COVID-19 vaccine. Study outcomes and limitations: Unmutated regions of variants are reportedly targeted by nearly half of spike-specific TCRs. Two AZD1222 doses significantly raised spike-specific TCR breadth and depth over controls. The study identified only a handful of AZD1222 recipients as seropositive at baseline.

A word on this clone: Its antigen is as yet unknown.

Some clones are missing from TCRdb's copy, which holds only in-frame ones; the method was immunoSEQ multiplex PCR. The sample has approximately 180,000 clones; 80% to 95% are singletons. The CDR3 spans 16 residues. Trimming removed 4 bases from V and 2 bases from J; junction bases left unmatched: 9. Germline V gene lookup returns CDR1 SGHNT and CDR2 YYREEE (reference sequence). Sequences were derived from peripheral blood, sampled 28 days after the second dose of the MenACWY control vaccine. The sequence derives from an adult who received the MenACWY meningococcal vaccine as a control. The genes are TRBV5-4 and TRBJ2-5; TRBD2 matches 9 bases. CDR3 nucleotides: TGTGCCAGCAGCGAAGCGGGGGGCCTCGCACAAGAGACCCAGTACTTC. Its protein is CASSEAGGLAQETQYF.